The 5 T cell receptor beta chains listed next were all sequenced from one sample in a study of T cells in women clearing cervical HPV infection. Here immunoSEQ multiplex PCR was the method, and the copy in TCRdb shows in-frame clones only, minus some. In total, the table holds about 40,000 clones. The sample comprised blood buffy coat. Receptors originate from a woman aged 18-70 years with a cervical HPV16 infection that either progressed to CIN3+ or cleared (not recorded which).

As to this clone: The DNA ends 3 residues before the CDR3 does, and the rest of the CDR3 is filled in from the germline J gene. The V gene is TRBV7-8, the J gene TRBJ1-6; D uncertain. Trimming removed 1 base at V and 7 bases at J, with 14 bases between. CDR3 length equals 16 residues. The V gene's germline CDR1 is SGHVS and CDR2 FQNEAQ. The part of the CDR3 DNA that was read is TGTGCCAGCAGCTTAGTGGGTCAAAGACACAATTCACCC. Protein sequence: CASSLVGQRHNSP. The complete CDR3 protein is CASSLVGQRHNSPLHF.

Comments on this clone: Read sequence stops 3 residues before the CDR3 end, and the germline J gene provides the missing end. The chain couples TRBV19 to TRBJ1-5; 7 bases are shared with TRBD1. With 6 bases clipped from V and 5 bases from J, the junction kept 4 bases outside the gene matches. CDR1 LNHDA and CDR2 SQIVND come from the germline V gene (reference sequence). This CDR3 spans 13 amino acids. Here the CDR3 reads CASSRQGDQPQHF. CDR3 bases read: TGTGCCAGTAGCCGACAGGGTGATCAGCCC.

Worth noting for this clone: The read comes to an end 3 residues before the CDR3 does, leaving the germline J gene to fill in the end. This chain uses TRBV10-2 with TRBJ2-1; TRBD2 agrees at 12 bases. Unmatched junction bases numbered 4, after V lost 0 bases and J lost 7 bases. The CDR3 is made up of 16 amino acids. From germline, CDR1 is WSHSY and CDR2 SAAADI. Here the CDR3 reads CASSESASGGANEQFF. The part of the CDR3 DNA that was read is TGCGCCAGCAGTGAGTCGGCTAGCGGGGGGGCAAATGAG.

As concerns this clone: The CDR3 is cut off 3 residues early in the read; its end comes from the germline J gene. This chain connects TRBV12-3 or TRBV12-4 to TRBJ1-1; 7 bases agree with TRBD1. The length of the CDR3 is 15 residues. After removal of 2 bases from V and 3 bases from J, the junction contained 6 bases not matched to a gene. CDR3 bases read: TGTGCCAGCAGTTTAAGACAGAGGGGGCACACTGAA. Protein: CASSLRQRGHTE. The full CDR3 is CASSLRQRGHTEAFF.

Remarks on this clone: With the read ending 3 residues before the CDR3 end, the germline J gene is used to fill in that end. V gene TRBV15 combines with J gene TRBJ2-3, with a tentative D call TRBD1 (6 bases). Trimming took off 0 bases at V and 0 bases at J, with 16 bases between the two ends. Germline V gene data show CDR1 as LNHNV and CDR2 as YYDKDF (reference sequence). The CDR3 sequence is 18 residues long. CDR3: CATSREWGTGLSTDTQYF. CDR3 bases read: TGTGCCACCAGCAGAGAATGGGGTACAGGGCTGAGCACAGATACG.